Reported below is one TCR beta chain. Assay used: immunoSEQ multiplex PCR; TCRdb lists only in-frame clones, some missing. The sample shows 30,000 to 35,000 clones, approximately 90% of them seen only once. The sample originates from a study of regulatory and conventional T cells in RAG deficiency. Trimming took off 5 bases at V and 1 base at J, with 18 bases between the two ends. The CDR3 has 18 amino acids. Germline loops: CDR1 PRHDT, CDR2 FYEKMQ (reference sequence). In addition, the sample was reused for a study of regulatory T cells. That source notes: Amplification used 52 TRBV primers and 13 TRBJ primers.

Material: CD8+ T cells sorted from blood. The receptor's source is a human donor in good health. The V call is TRBV13, the J call TRBJ2-6; either TRBD1 or TRBD2 may fit D (5 bases each). CDR3 nucleotides: TGTGCCAGCAGCCTCTGGGGACCCGGGGATTCTGGGGCCAACGTCCTGACTTTC. It encodes CASSLWGPGDSGANVLTF.